Each of the 25 T cell receptor beta chains below was sequenced from the same sample in a study of cytomegalovirus exposure and HLA in healthy donors listed by TCRdb under 2017. The receptor library was made with the immunoSEQ multiplex PCR assay. A mixture of 60 forward primers for TCR Vbeta segments and 13 reverse primers for TCR Jbeta segments was used in the multiplex PCR. In its TCRdb copy, this immuneACCESS table keeps in-frame sequences only and misses some clones. Where compared with another copy, unresolved V genes explain less than half of these, and the others have no known cause. Across this sample there are roughly 170,000 clones, with around 80% seen only once. The ten biggest clones cover about 5% of the sample. The sequenced sample was PBMCs. All receptors come from a woman aged 50 to 60 in good health and CMV-seropositive.

This clone was counted only a few times. This rearrangement joins TRBV11-1 to TRBJ2-5, with 8 nucleotides matching TRBD2. V was clipped by 1 base and J by 2 bases; unmatched bases: 9. CDR3 length equals 17 residues. CDR1 and CDR2 (germline): SGHAT, FQDESV (reference sequence). The CDR3 coding sequence is TGTGCCAGCAGCTTAGGACAGCGGGGGAAAGCTCAAGAGACCCAGTACTTC. This gives the protein CASSLGQRGKAQETQYF.

The J gene is TRBJ2-1, the V gene TRBV6-1; 10 nucleotides line up with TRBD2. Unmatched junction bases numbered 6, after V lost 6 bases and J lost 4 bases. The CDR3 has 15 residues. The germline gives CDR1 MNHNS, CDR2 SASEGT. The CDR3: CASSGTSGVYNEQFF. The CDR3 region has the DNA TGTGCCAGCAGCGGTACTAGCGGGGTGTACAATGAGCAGTTCTTC.

The CDR3 nucleotides are TGTGCCATCAGTGACTCGGGACTAGCGGGGAACAATGAGCAGTTCTTC. It yields the protein CAISDSGLAGNNEQFF. The rearrangement joins TRBV10-3 to TRBJ2-1; 13 nucleotides match TRBD2. Trimming removed 3 bases from V and 5 bases from J; junction bases left unmatched: 4. Germline V gene lookup returns CDR1 ENHRY and CDR2 SYGVKD. The CDR3 totals 16 residues.

For the CDR3, the DNA is TGTGCCAGCAGCGTAGGGGTTCGGAGCATGGGAGAGACCCAGTACTTC. Protein sequence: CASSVGVRSMGETQYF. The chain recombines TRBV9 with TRBJ2-5; unclear D gene. This CDR3 contains 16 residues. In germline, CDR1 is SGDLS, CDR2 YYNGEE. The V gene lost 0 bases and the J gene lost 4 bases, with 16 bases spanning the gap.

CDR3: CASSQTRQGRSDTQYF. CDR3 DNA sequence: TGTGCCAGCAGCCAAACAAGACAGGGGCGATCAGATACGCAGTATTTT. V gene TRBV14 combines with J gene TRBJ2-3; 8 bases line up with TRBD1. The J segment lost 4 bases and the V segment lost 2 bases, leaving 8 bases of the junction unmatched. This CDR3 has 16 residues. The germline V gene has CDR1 SGHDN and CDR2 FVKESK.

This chain connects TRBV27 to TRBJ1-5; TRBD1 aligns across 10 bases. The V gene end was trimmed by 5 bases and the J gene end by 6 bases; junction bases not matched to a gene: 4. CDR1 and CDR2 from the germline V gene are MNHEY and SMNVEV (reference sequence). This CDR3 has 14 residues. Here the CDR3 reads CASSSGQGGQPQHF. For the CDR3, the DNA is TGTGCCAGCAGTAGCGGACAGGGGGGTCAGCCCCAGCATTTT.

V usage is TRBV7-8 and J usage is TRBJ2-5, with D tentatively TRBD2 (5 bases). There are 11 residues in the CDR3. V was shortened by 5 bases and J by 7 bases, with 8 bases between the two germline ends. The germline V gene encodes CDR1 SGHVS and CDR2 FQNEAQ. This CDR3 reads CASSEGVTQYF. The CDR3 DNA reads TGTGCCAGCAGCGAGGGAGTGACCCAGTACTTC.

This clone appeared a few times. The V call is TRBV2, the J call TRBJ1-1, with TRBD1 identical over 7 bases. V shed 4 bases, J shed 0 bases, and the junction held 8 bases outside the gene matches. CDR1 and CDR2 (germline): SNHLY, FYNNEI. This CDR3 region has 16 residues. As DNA, the CDR3 is TGTGCCAGCAGTGTAACAGGGGTACGAGTGAACACTGAAGCTTTCTTT. Translation: CASSVTGVRVNTEAFF.

This clone has just a few counts. The chain combines TRBV18 with TRBJ1-2, with TRBD1 identical over 7 bases. The CDR3 is made up of 15 amino acids. CDR1 is KGHSH, CDR2 LQKENI, per germline. After removal of 3 bases from V and 1 base from J, the junction contained 5 bases not matched to a gene. CDR3 sequence (DNA): TGTGCCAGCTCACCGGGACAGTATATTAACTATGGCTACACCTTC. Translating gives CASSPGQYINYGYTF.

V gene TRBV9 combines with J gene TRBJ2-2; D gene unclear. Trimming cost V 4 bases and J 6 bases, with 16 bases left between them. There are 15 residues in the CDR3. Germline lookup yields CDR1 SGDLS and CDR2 YYNGEE. CDR3 sequence (DNA): TGTGCCAGCAGCCCGGGTAATGCGTTACCCGGGGAGCTGTTTTTT. Its translation is CASSPGNALPGELFF.

The genes are TRBV2 and TRBJ2-1; 13 bases are a match to TRBD2. The CDR3 extends over 16 amino acids. Germline V gene lookup returns CDR1 SNHLY and CDR2 FYNNEI. The junction had 6 bases not matched to a gene; V was cut back by 5 bases and J by 5 bases. This CDR3 is CASSPRTSGRNNEQFF. The CDR3 nucleotides read TGTGCCAGCAGTCCCAGGACTAGCGGGAGAAACAATGAGCAGTTCTTC.

The chain combines TRBV2 with TRBJ1-2; D is perhaps TRBD1 (5 bases). The CDR3 extends over 16 amino acids. Germline values: CDR1 SNHLY, CDR2 FYNNEI. V dropped 6 bases and J dropped 8 bases, with 25 bases sitting between them. CDR3 DNA sequence: TGTGCCAGCAGATCGATCGGGACCGGGAGGAGTCAGGGCTACACCTTC. Its translation is CASRSIGTGRSQGYTF.

The chain joins TRBV28 to TRBJ1-1; D remains unclear. CDR1 and CDR2 from the germline V gene are MDHEN and SYDVKM. The CDR3 is made up of 14 amino acids. Trimming took off 5 bases at V and 1 base at J, with 11 bases between the two ends. CDR3 loop: CASSPRLGNTEAFF. CDR3 nucleotides: TGTGCCAGCAGTCCGCGGCTGGGGAACACTGAAGCTTTCTTT.

This clone was detected only once. The chain is built from TRBV6-5 and TRBJ2-5; 11 bases map to TRBD1. The J call may be mistaken, given a closer DNA end match to TRBJ2-7. Germline V gives CDR1 MNHEY, CDR2 SVGAGI. This CDR3 is 15 amino acids long. CDR3 amino acids: CASSYGTGGTYEQYF. The CDR3, as DNA: TGTGCCAGCAGTTACGGGACAGGGGGGACGTACGAGCAGTACTTC.

This clone was seen only a few times. The chain couples TRBV5-8 to TRBJ2-3; TRBD1 aligns across 8 bases. The germline V gene has CDR1 SGHTS and CDR2 YDEGEE. The ends lost 1 base at V and 2 bases at J; junction bases unmatched: 3. The CDR3 is made up of 15 amino acids. CDR3 nucleotide sequence: TGTGCCAGCAGCTTGCGGGACAGGCTCACAGATACGCAGTATTTT. Its translation is CASSLRDRLTDTQYF.

This chain uses TRBV7-2 with TRBJ2-1; TRBD2 matches 10 bases. The trim removed 1 base at V and 6 bases at J, leaving 9 bases unmatched. The CDR3 sequence is 17 residues long. Germline V gene data show CDR1 as SGHTA and CDR2 as FQGNSA. The CDR3 region has the DNA TGTGCCAGCAGCTTAGTCGGTTCTAGCGGGAGAGTCAATGAGCAGTTCTTC. Translated: CASSLVGSSGRVNEQFF.

The V call is TRBV6-1, the J call TRBJ2-3; 7 nucleotides line up with TRBD1. The CDR3 covers 16 residues. Germline V CDR1 and CDR2: MNHNS, SASEGT. Trimming removed 1 base from V and 1 base from J; junction bases left unmatched: 5. CDR3 bases: TGTGCCAGCAGTGAAGGTCCAGGACAGGGCACAGATACGCAGTATTTT. Translated, it gives CASSEGPGQGTDTQYF.

The V and J genes are TRBV18 and TRBJ2-3; 8 bases are a match to TRBD2. V gave up 5 bases and J gave up 2 bases; unmatched junction bases: 6. The CDR3 is 15 amino acids. CDR1 KGHSH and CDR2 LQKENI come from the germline V gene. In DNA form, the CDR3 reads TGTGCCAGCTCAACCGGGGGGGAAATCACAGATACGCAGTATTTT. Translated, it gives CASSTGGEITDTQYF.

This clone was seen just once. The chain couples TRBV5-4 to TRBJ1-2, with 7 bases fitting TRBD1. CDR3 size: 14 residues. CDR1 is SGHNT and CDR2 is YYREEE in the germline V gene (reference sequence). V gave up 2 bases and J gave up 5 bases; unmatched junction bases: 6. CDR3 bases: TGTGCCAGCAGCTTCCCGGGACAGATGTATGGCTACACCTTC. Translation: CASSFPGQMYGYTF.

This clone was seen a handful of times. This sequence joins TRBV2 and TRBJ1-1; D unclear. V lost 5 bases and J 7 bases, leaving 5 bases between the germline ends. Germline V gene lookup returns CDR1 SNHLY and CDR2 FYNNEI. The length of the CDR3 is 10 residues. The CDR3 nucleotides read TGTGCCAGCAGTCTAAGTGAAGCTTTCTTT. It encodes CASSLSEAFF.

The chain is built from TRBV6-1 and TRBJ1-1, with D unresolved. The germline CDR1 and CDR2 sequences are MNHNS and SASEGT. V was pared by 3 bases and J by 8 bases, with 13 bases between. The length of the CDR3 is 13 residues. This CDR3 reads CASSEHTGFEAFF. Written as DNA, the CDR3 is TGTGCCAGCAGTGAGCATACGGGGTTCGAAGCTTTCTTT.

The rearrangement links TRBV7-9 to TRBJ2-7; D is unclear. The germline V gene encodes CDR1 SEHNR and CDR2 FQNEAQ (reference sequence). V was clipped by 1 base and J by 1 base, with 8 bases between them. The CDR3 sequence is 14 residues long. CDR3 amino acids: CASSLEIGSYEQYF. The CDR3 bases are TGTGCCAGCAGCTTAGAAATCGGTTCCTACGAGCAGTACTTC.

The rearrangement uses TRBV7-8 and TRBJ1-1; D may be TRBD1 (5 bases). This CDR3 comprises 13 residues. The V gene lost 1 base and the J gene lost 4 bases, with 7 bases spanning the gap. CDR1 and CDR2 (germline): SGHVS, FQNEAQ. CDR3 DNA sequence: TGTGCCAGCAGCTTAGGGGGCAGCACTGAAGCTTTCTTT. Translating gives CASSLGGSTEAFF.

The chain links TRBV7-2 to TRBJ2-1; 8 positions match TRBD1. The V gene's germline CDR1 is SGHTA and CDR2 FQGNSA. This CDR3 is built from 15 residues. The junction had 9 bases not matched to a gene; V was cut back by 4 bases and J by 7 bases. The CDR3 DNA is TGTGCCAGCAGCTACGACAGGGGAGAAAGGAATGAGCAGTTCTTC. Its translation is CASSYDRGERNEQFF.

Turning to this clone: Different DNA sequences within this sample yield the same CDR3. The DNA of the CDR3 is TGTGCCAGCAGCTTAGCCCAGGGCGCTAATGAAAAACTGTTTTTT. This translates into CASSLAQGANEKLFF. The gene calls are TRBV7-9 and TRBJ1-4; perhaps TRBD1 as D (5 bases). V shed 0 bases and J shed 3 bases, with 8 bases lying between them. Germline CDR1 SEHNR, CDR2 FQNEAQ (reference sequence). There are 15 residues in the CDR3.